This TCR beta chain was profiled in a study of CD4 T cells in relation to SARS-CoV-2 and coronaviruses. The wider study: Negative control cultures got HIV-1 Nef peptides or no peptide. Shared crossreactive spike epitopes were mapped to their HLA restriction.

Looked up from germline, CDR1 is SGHRS and CDR2 is YFSETQ. CDR3 length: 14 amino acids. V was clipped by 1 base and J by 5 bases, with 11 bases between them. A note on this clone: Its antigen is still unknown.

Unexposed donor CD4+ T cells date from 2011-2018, before the COVID-19 pandemic. CD4+ T cells were isolated from the cells after more than nine days of culture. Testing used SARS-CoV-2 S/N and four cold-coronavirus spikes on unexposed-donor CD4+ T cells, cells permitting. Produced via immunoSEQ multiplex PCR; TCRdb's table is partial and in-frame only. The sample consists of approximately 21,000 clones, about three quarters of them appearing once. Findings and limits, study-wide: Each donor contributed either pre-pandemic or post-infection samples, not both.

Sample: CD4+ T cells from PBMCs, cultured in vitro. The chain joins TRBV5-1 to TRBJ2-3; no definite D call. The TCR comes from a human donor in good health. CDR3 nucleotides: TGCGCCAGCAGCTTGTTTAGTTTCCGAGATACGCAGTATTTT. Protein sequence: CASSLFSFRDTQYF.